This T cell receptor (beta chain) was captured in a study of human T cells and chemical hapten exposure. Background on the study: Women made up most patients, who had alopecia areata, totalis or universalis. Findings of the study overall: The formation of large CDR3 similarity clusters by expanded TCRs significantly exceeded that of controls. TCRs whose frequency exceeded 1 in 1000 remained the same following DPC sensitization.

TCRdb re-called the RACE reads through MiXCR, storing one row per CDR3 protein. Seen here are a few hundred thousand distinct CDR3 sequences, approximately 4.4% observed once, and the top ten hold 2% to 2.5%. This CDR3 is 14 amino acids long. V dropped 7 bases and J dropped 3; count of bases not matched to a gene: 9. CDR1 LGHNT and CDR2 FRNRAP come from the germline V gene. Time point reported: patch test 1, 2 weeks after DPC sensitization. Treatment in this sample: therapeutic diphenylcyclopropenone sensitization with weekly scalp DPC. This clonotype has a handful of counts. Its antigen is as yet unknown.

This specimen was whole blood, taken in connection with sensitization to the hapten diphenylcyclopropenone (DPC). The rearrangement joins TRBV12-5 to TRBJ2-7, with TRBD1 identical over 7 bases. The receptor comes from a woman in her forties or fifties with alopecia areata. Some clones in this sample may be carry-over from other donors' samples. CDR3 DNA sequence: TGTGCTAGTGCCCGAGGGGGCGGAAGCTACGAGCAGTACTTC. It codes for CASARGGGSYEQYF.